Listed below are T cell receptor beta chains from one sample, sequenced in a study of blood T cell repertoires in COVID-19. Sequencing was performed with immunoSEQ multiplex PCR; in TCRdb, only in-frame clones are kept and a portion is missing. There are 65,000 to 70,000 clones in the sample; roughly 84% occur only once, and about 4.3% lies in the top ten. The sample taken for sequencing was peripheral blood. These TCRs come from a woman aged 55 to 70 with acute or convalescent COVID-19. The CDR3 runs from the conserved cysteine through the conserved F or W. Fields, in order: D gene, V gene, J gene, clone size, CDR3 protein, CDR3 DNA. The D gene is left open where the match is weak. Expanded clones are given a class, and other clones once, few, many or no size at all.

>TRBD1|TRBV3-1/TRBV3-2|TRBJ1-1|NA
CASSHRQGAEAFF
TGTGCCAGCAGCCACCGACAGGGGGCTGAAGCTTTCTTT
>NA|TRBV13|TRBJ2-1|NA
CASSLLGGGEQFF
TGTGCCAGCAGCTTATTGGGTGGCGGTGAGCAGTTCTTC
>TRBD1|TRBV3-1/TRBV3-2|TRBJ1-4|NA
CASSPTGVEKLFF
TGTGCCAGCAGCCCCACAGGGGTTGAAAAACTGTTTTTT
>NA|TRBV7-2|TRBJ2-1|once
CASSFGVRGEQFF
TGTGCCAGCAGCTTCGGGGTTCGGGGTGAGCAGTTCTTC
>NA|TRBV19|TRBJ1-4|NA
CASSILQGKTNEKLFF
TGTGCCAGTAGTATTTTACAGGGAAAAACTAATGAAAAACTGTTTTTT
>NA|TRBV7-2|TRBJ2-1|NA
CASSSDISYNEQFF
TGTGCCAGCAGCTCGGACATCTCCTACAATGAGCAGTTCTTC
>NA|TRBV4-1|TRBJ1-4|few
CASSQGAGKEKLFF
TGCGCCAGCAGCCAAGGTGCAGGAAAGGAAAAACTGTTTTTT
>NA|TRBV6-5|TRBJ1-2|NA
CATRGGLYYGYTF
TGTGCCACGCGGGGGGGGTTGTACTATGGCTACACCTTC
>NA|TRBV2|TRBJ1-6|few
CASSEGSGNSPLHF
TGTGCCAGCAGTGAGGGATCGGGGAATTCACCCCTCCACTTT
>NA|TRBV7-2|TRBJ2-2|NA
CASSSYSGELFF
TGTGCCAGCAGCTCCTATTCCGGGGAGCTGTTTTTT
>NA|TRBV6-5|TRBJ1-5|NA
CASSYSIDGAGAQHF
TGTGCCAGCAGTTACTCGATCGATGGTGCCGGGGCCCAGCATTTT
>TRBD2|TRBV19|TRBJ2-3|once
CASRPLAGGTADTQYF
TGTGCCAGTAGACCCCTAGCGGGGGGGACGGCAGATACGCAGTATTTT
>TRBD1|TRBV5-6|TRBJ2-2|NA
CASSLGQGAFGELFF
TGTGCCAGCAGCTTGGGGCAGGGGGCCTTCGGGGAGCTGTTTTTT
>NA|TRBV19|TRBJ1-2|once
CASSQGGNYGYTF
TGTGCCAGTAGCCAAGGAGGTAACTATGGCTACACCTTC
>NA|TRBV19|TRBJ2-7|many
CASSSEQGSEQYF
TGTGCCAGTAGTTCCGAACAGGGAAGCGAGCAGTACTTC
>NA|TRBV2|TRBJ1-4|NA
CASSDRGIGKLFF
TGTGCCAGCAGTGACAGGGGAATAGGAAAACTGTTTTTT
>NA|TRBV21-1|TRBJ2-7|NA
CASSKQGSLAYEQYF
TGTGCCAGCAGCAAACAGGGAAGCCTAGCCTACGAGCAGTACTTC
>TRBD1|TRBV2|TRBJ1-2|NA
CATTGGRSYTF
TGTGCCACCACAGGGGGTAGGAGCTACACCTTC
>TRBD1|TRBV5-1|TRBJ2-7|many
CASSLGGTGAYEQYF
TGCGCCAGCAGCCTGGGCGGGACAGGGGCTTACGAGCAGTACTTC
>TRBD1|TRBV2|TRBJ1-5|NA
CASSDAVGTGIGQPQHF
TGTGCCAGCAGTGACGCCGTCGGGACAGGGATTGGGCAGCCCCAGCATTTT
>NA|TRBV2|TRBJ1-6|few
CASSEQGTSSPLHF
TGTGCCAGCAGTGAACAGGGGACTAGTTCACCCCTCCACTTT
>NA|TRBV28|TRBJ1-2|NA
CASVKGGNYGYTF
TGTGCCAGCGTCAAGGGCGGGAACTATGGCTACACCTTC
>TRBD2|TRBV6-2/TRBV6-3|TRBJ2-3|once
CASSYRLAGGSTDTQYF
TGTGCCAGCAGTTACCGGCTAGCGGGGGGCAGCACAGATACGCAGTATTTT
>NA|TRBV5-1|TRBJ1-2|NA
CASRPATQGYGYTF
TGCGCCAGCAGGCCCGCAACCCAGGGTTATGGCTACACCTTC
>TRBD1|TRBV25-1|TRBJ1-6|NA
CASSESGGGSPLHF
TGTGCCAGCAGTGAATCAGGGGGCGGTTCACCCCTCCACTTT
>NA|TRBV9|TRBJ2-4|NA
CASSVGPNQNIQYF
TGTGCCAGCAGCGTAGGTCCCAACCAGAACATTCAGTACTTC
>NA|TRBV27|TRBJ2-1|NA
CASTPDGMGLRNEQFF
TGTGCCAGCACCCCGGACGGGATGGGGTTGAGGAATGAGCAGTTCTTC
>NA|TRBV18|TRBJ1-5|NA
CASSDLRGGRQPQHF
TGTGCCAGCTCAGACCTACGGGGAGGTCGGCAGCCCCAGCATTTT
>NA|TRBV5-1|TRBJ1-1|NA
CASSLDPQGNTEAFF
TGCGCCAGCAGCCTCGATCCTCAGGGGAACACTGAAGCTTTCTTT
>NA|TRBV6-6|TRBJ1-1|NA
CASSYRQMGTEAFF
TGTGCCAGCAGTTACCGACAGATGGGCACTGAAGCTTTCTTT
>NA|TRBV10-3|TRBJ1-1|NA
CAISESSGNTEAFF
TGTGCCATCAGTGAGTCGTCAGGGAACACTGAAGCTTTCTTT
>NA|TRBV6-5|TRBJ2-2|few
CAILEPSTGELFF
TGTGCCATCCTAGAGCCAAGTACCGGGGAGCTGTTTTTT
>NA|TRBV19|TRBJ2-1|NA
CASSTGGGGNEQFF
TGTGCCAGTAGCACAGGAGGGGGGGGCAATGAGCAGTTCTTC
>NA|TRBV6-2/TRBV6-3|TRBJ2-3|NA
CASSLDGHSTDTQYF
TGTGCCAGCAGCCTAGACGGACATAGCACAGATACGCAGTATTTT
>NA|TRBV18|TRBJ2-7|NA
CASSLGLVYEQYF
TGTGCCAGCTCACTAGGACTGGTCTACGAGCAGTACTTC
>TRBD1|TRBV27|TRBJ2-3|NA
CASSGQGRTDTQYF
TGTGCCAGCTCGGGACAGGGTCGCACAGATACGCAGTATTTT
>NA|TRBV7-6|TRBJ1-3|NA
CASSLGGISSGNTIYF
TGTGCCAGCAGCTTGGGGGGGATATCCTCTGGAAACACCATATATTTT
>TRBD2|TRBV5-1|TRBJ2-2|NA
CASSLTSGALAGELFF
TGCGCCAGCAGCTTGACTAGCGGGGCATTAGCCGGGGAGCTGTTTTTT
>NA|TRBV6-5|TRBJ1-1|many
CASSTGLVTEAFF
TGTGCCAGCAGTACAGGGCTCGTAACTGAAGCTTTCTTT
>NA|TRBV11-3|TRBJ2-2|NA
CASSPRLGGAYTGELFF
TGTGCCAGCAGCCCGCGCCTAGGGGGGGCATACACCGGGGAGCTGTTTTTT
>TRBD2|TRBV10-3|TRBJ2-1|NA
CAISSLAGPYNEQFF
TGTGCCATCAGCTCACTAGCGGGGCCCTACAATGAGCAGTTCTTC